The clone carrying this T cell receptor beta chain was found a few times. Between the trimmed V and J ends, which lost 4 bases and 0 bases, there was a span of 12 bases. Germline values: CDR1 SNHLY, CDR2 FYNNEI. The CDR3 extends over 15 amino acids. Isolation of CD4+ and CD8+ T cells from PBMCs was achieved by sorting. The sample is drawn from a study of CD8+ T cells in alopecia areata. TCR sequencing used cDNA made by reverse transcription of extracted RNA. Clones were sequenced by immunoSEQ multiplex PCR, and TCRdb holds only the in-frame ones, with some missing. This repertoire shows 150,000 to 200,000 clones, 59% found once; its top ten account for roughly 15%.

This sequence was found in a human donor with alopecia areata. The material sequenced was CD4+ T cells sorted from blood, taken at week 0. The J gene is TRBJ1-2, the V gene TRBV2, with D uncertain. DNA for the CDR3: TGTGCCAGCAGTGCTCGTCGTGAGGCTAACTATGGCTACACCTTC. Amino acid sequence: CASSARREANYGYTF.